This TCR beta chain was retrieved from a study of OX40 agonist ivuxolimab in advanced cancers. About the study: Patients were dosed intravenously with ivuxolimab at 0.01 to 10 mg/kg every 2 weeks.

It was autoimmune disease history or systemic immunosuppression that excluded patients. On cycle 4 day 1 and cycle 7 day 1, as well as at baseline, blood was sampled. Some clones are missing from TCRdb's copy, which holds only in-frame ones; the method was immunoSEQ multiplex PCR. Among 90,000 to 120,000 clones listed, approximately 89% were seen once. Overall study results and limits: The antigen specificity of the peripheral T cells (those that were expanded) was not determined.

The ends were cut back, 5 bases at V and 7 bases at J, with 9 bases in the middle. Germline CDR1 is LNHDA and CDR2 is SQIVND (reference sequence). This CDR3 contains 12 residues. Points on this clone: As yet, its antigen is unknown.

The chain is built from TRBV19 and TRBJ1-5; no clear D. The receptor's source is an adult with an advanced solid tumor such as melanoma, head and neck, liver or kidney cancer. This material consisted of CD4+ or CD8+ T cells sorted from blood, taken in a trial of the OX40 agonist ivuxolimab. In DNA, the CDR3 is TGTGCCAGTAGTCCGAGAGCCCAGCCCCAGCATTTT. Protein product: CASSPRAQPQHF.